The source of this T cell receptor (beta chain) is a study of T cells after yellow fever vaccination. Study-level points and caveats: Among all clonotypes, a small share was observed in both CD4 and CD8 compartments. Weaker, the secondary response had a peak occurring faster, on day 5 versus 15.

Note on this clonotype: Its matching antigen is unknown.

A 5'RACE template-switching step, the method used to make TCR cDNA, added a universal primer site and UMIs. A single record per CDR3 protein comes from TCRdb applying MiXCR to the 5' RACE reads. This sample has some 500,000 distinct CDR3 sequences, with approximately 13% found just once. With 0 bases removed from V and 6 bases from J, the gap between germline ends came to 18 bases. Germline V CDR1 and CDR2: DFQATT, SNEGSKA (reference sequence). There are 16 residues in the CDR3. The specimen was PBMCs, collected on the day of the yellow fever booster vaccination. This clonotype was obtained from a man younger than 45 who received the YFV17D yellow fever vaccine. The chain links TRBV20-1 to TRBJ2-1; D tentatively fits TRBD1 or TRBD2 (5 bases each). The CDR3: CSARDLTTGLGNEQFF. The CDR3 DNA sequence: TGCAGTGCTAGAGATCTGACTACAGGTTTAGGCAATGAGCAGTTCTTC.